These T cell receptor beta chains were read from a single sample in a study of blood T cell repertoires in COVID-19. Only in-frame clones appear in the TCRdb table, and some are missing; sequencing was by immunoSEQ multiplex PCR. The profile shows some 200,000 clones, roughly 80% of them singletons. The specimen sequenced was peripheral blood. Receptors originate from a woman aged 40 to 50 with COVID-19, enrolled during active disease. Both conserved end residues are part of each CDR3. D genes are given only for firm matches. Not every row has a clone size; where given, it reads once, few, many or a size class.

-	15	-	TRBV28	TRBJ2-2	TGTGCCAGCAGTGAACAGGGAAGGGCAACCGGGGAGCTGTTTTTT	CASSEQGRATGELFF
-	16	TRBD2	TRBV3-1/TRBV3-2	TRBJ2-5	TGTGCCAGCAGCTACACCTTGCGGGGGGGCCTGGAGACCCAGTACTTC	CASSYTLRGGLETQYF
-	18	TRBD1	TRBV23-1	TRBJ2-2	TGCGCCAGCAGTCAATGCCCCCTGGGACAGCCAAACACCGGGGAGCTGTTTTTT	CASSQCPLGQPNTGELFF
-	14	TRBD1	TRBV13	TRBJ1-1	TGTGCCAGCAGCAGAGGACAGGGGCGGACTGAAGCTTTCTTT	CASSRGQGRTEAFF
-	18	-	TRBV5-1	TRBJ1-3	TGCGCCAGCAGCAGGAAATCCCCAGGGAAGGGGACTGGAAACACCATATATTTT	CASSRKSPGKGTGNTIYF
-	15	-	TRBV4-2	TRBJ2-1	TGTGCCAGCAACTCGATAAGCGGTTCCTACAATGAGCAGTTCTTC	CASNSISGSYNEQFF
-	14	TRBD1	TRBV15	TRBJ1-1	TGTGCCACCAGCAGGGGACAGGGGCTAAATGAAGCTTTCTTT	CATSRGQGLNEAFF
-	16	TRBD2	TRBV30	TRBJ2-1	TGTGCCTGGAGTTCCCAACTAGCGGGGGGGCGGAATGAGCAGTTCTTC	CAWSSQLAGGRNEQFF
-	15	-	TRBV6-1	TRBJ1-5	TGTGCCAGCAGTGAACTCGGCCAGGGAAATCAGCCCCAGCATTTT	CASSELGQGNQPQHF
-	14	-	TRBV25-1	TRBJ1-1	TGTGCCAGCAGTGACCAAACTATGAACACTGAAGCTTTCTTT	CASSDQTMNTEAFF
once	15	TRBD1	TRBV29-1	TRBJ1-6	TGCAGCATTGAGGAGGGACAGGGCCTGACTTCACCCCTCCACTTT	CSIEEGQGLTSPLHF
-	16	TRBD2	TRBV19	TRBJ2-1	TGTGCCAGTAGTACACGCGGGAGGGCCTCCTACAATGAGCAGTTCTTC	CASSTRGRASYNEQFF
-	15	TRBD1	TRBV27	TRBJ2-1	TGTGCCAGCAGTTCGGACAGGGGCCCGACTTATGAGCAGTTCTTC	CASSSDRGPTYEQFF
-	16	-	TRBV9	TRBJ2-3	TGTGCCAGCAGCGTAGACCCAGCGGACTACACAGATACGCAGTATTTT	CASSVDPADYTDTQYF
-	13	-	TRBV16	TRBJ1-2	TGTGCCAGCAGCCAATCTGGACAACAAGGCTACACCTTC	CASSQSGQQGYTF
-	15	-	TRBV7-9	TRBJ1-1	TGTGCCAGCAGCTCTACGGGAACCAAGGGCACTGAAGCTTTCTTT	CASSSTGTKGTEAFF
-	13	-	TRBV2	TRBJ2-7	TGTGCCAGCTCGAAGATAGTATCCTACGAGCAGTACTTC	CASSKIVSYEQYF
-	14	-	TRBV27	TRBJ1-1	TGTGCCAGCAGTGCCCAATTGAGGAACACTGAAGCTTTCTTT	CASSAQLRNTEAFF
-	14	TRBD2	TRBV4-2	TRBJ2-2	TGTGCCAGCAGCCGGCGGGAGAATATCGGGGAGCTGTTTTTT	CASSRRENIGELFF
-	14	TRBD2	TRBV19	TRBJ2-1	TGTGCCAGTATAGCGGGAGGGCCAGTGAATGAGCAGTTCTTC	CASIAGGPVNEQFF